The rows below give T cell receptor beta chains drawn from one sample of a study of cytomegalovirus exposure and HLA in healthy donors. Profiled with immunoSEQ multiplex PCR; TCRdb holds only in-frame clones, not every one. The data hold over 100,000 clones, with about four fifths observed a single time. The sample comprised PBMCs. These receptors were taken from a male donor in good health and CMV-seronegative. CDR3s include the opening cysteine and the closing phenylalanine or tryptophan. D genes are given only for firm matches. Some rows mark clone size as missing; the rest say once, few, many or name a class of expanded clone.

>TRBJ1-3|-|TRBV6-6|-
CASSYSQGSSGNTIYF
TGTGCCAGCAGTTACTCCCAGGGGAGCTCTGGAAACACCATATATTTT
>TRBJ2-7|-|TRBV12-5|-
CASGLGYEQYF
TGTGCTAGTGGGCTAGGCTACGAGCAGTACTTC
>TRBJ1-6|-|TRBV5-6|TRBD1
CASSLSIRGFSYNSPLHF
TGTGCCAGCAGCCTGTCCATCAGGGGGTTCTCCTATAATTCCCCCCTCCACTTT
>TRBJ2-3|once|TRBV5-1|-
CASSLFGGSSTDTQYF
TGCGCCAGCAGCTTGTTCGGGGGTTCTAGCACAGATACGCAGTATTTT
>TRBJ1-2|-|TRBV5-4|TRBD1
CASSLWDRSGYTF
TGTGCCAGCAGCTTGTGGGACAGGTCAGGCTACACCTTC
>TRBJ1-4|-|TRBV7-9|-
CASSLGQNNEKLFF
TGTGCCAGCAGCTTAGGACAGAATAATGAAAAACTGTTTTTT
>TRBJ2-7|-|TRBV9|TRBD1
CASSVEPGQGRYEQYF
TGTGCCAGCAGCGTCGAACCGGGACAGGGGAGGTACGAGCAGTACTTC
>TRBJ2-4|-|TRBV19|-
CASTPDRSIAKNIQYF
TGTGCCAGTACCCCCGACAGGTCTATAGCCAAAAACATTCAGTACTTC
>TRBJ1-5|few|TRBV5-4|-
CASRFGWLSNQPQHF
TGTGCCAGCAGGTTCGGGTGGTTGAGCAATCAGCCCCAGCATTTT
>TRBJ2-5|-|TRBV10-3|-
CAISEFAVPTETQYF
TGTGCCATCAGTGAGTTTGCGGTCCCAACGGAGACCCAGTACTTC
>TRBJ2-5|-|TRBV7-2|-
CASSLERQGLETQYF
TGTGCCAGCAGCTTAGAAAGGCAGGGGTTAGAGACCCAGTACTTC
>TRBJ1-2|few|TRBV19|-
CASSILGAYGYTF
TGTGCCAGTAGTATACTAGGGGCCTATGGCTACACCTTC
>TRBJ2-1|-|TRBV5-1|TRBD2
CASSSGTSGNYNEQFF
TGCGCCAGCAGCTCGGGGACTAGCGGGAACTACAATGAGCAGTTCTTC
>TRBJ2-3|-|TRBV30|-
CAWSGGQRSTDTQYF
TGTGCCTGGAGTGGTGGACAACGAAGCACAGATACGCAGTATTTT
>TRBJ1-5|-|TRBV2|-
CASRWQSNQPQHF
TGTGCCAGCAGGTGGCAGAGCAATCAGCCCCAGCATTTT
>TRBJ1-5|few|TRBV6-6|-
CASSYSVSQGQPQHF
TGTGCCAGCAGTTACTCCGTCTCGCAGGGTCAGCCCCAGCATTTT
>TRBJ2-2|-|TRBV21-1|-
CASSKGEVRVVKRGTGELFF
TGTGCCAGCAGCAAAGGTGAAGTTCGAGTAGTGAAACGTGGCACCGGGGAGCTGTTTTTT
>TRBJ1-2|-|TRBV5-1|-
CASSLMTANYGYTF
TGCGCCAGCAGCTTGATGACAGCTAACTATGGCTACACCTTC
>TRBJ1-2|-|TRBV5-1|TRBD1
CASSVQGAGYGYTF
TGCGCCAGCAGTGTACAGGGGGCCGGATATGGCTACACCTTC
>TRBJ2-7|-|TRBV4-3|-
CASSQQEGFLEQYF
TGCGCCAGCAGCCAGCAGGAGGGGTTCCTGGAGCAGTACTTC
>TRBJ1-1|few|TRBV4-3|-
CASSQQGKAFF
TGCGCCAGCAGCCAGCAGGGGAAAGCTTTCTTT
>TRBJ2-2|-|TRBV18|-
CASSPGTAPTGELFF
TGTGCCAGCTCACCAGGTACAGCTCCTACCGGGGAGCTGTTTTTT
>TRBJ2-5|-|TRBV29-1|-
CSVEELGGTHETQYF
TGCAGCGTTGAAGAGTTGGGGGGGACACATGAGACCCAGTACTTC
>TRBJ1-1|once|TRBV6-5|-
CASSHFRETEAFF
TGTGCCAGCAGTCACTTTCGGGAGACTGAAGCTTTCTTT
>TRBJ2-1|-|TRBV19|TRBD1
CASTGQGAYNEQFF
TGTGCCAGTACGGGACAGGGAGCCTACAATGAGCAGTTCTTC
>TRBJ2-7|-|TRBV27|TRBD1
CASSFNQGADEQYF
TGTGCCAGCAGTTTTAACCAGGGGGCTGACGAGCAGTACTTC
>TRBJ2-1|-|TRBV13|TRBD2
CASSLEGGLEYEQFF
TGTGCCAGCAGCTTAGAGGGAGGACTAGAGTATGAGCAGTTCTTC
>TRBJ2-7|few|TRBV10-3|TRBD1
CAIRLGQGEDEQYF
TGTGCCATCAGACTAGGACAGGGGGAGGACGAGCAGTACTTC
>TRBJ2-3|-|TRBV4-3|-
CASSHGGGRRITDTQYF
TGCGCCAGCAGCCATGGGGGGGGCCGGCGTATCACAGATACGCAGTATTTT
>TRBJ2-5|-|TRBV7-9|TRBD2
CASSPSRLAGTTQYF
TGTGCCAGCAGCCCCAGTAGACTAGCGGGCACAACCCAGTACTTC
>TRBJ1-2|-|TRBV7-2|TRBD1
CASSSGDRAYGYTF
TGTGCCAGCAGCTCTGGCGACAGGGCCTATGGCTACACCTTC
>TRBJ2-1|-|TRBV5-6|TRBD2
CASSLYSGGAREQFF
TGTGCCAGCAGCTTATATAGCGGGGGGGCCAGGGAGCAGTTCTTC
>TRBJ2-4|-|TRBV4-1|TRBD2
CASSQIQMGLAENIQYF
TGCGCCAGCAGCCAAATCCAAATGGGACTAGCAGAAAACATTCAGTACTTC
>TRBJ1-1|-|TRBV29-1|-
CSVETGNTEAFF
TGCAGCGTAGAGACAGGGAACACTGAAGCTTTCTTT
>TRBJ1-4|-|TRBV30|-
CAWSGGNGEKLFF
TGTGCCTGGAGCGGCGGGAATGGCGAAAAACTGTTTTTT
>TRBJ2-3|-|TRBV4-3|-
CASSQVGWGPDTQYF
TGCGCCAGCAGCCAAGTGGGGTGGGGGCCAGATACGCAGTATTTT
>TRBJ1-1|-|TRBV29-1|TRBD1
CSVDAGGNTEAFF
TGCAGCGTTGATGCAGGGGGGAACACTGAAGCTTTCTTT
>TRBJ2-3|-|TRBV7-9|TRBD2
CASSSSAGTSYTDTQYF
TGTGCCAGCAGCTCCAGCGCCGGGACTAGCTACACAGATACGCAGTATTTT
>TRBJ2-5|-|TRBV6-5|-
CASSYSRGGETQYF
TGTGCCAGCAGTTACTCAAGGGGGGGAGAGACCCAGTACTTC